Sequencing of this T cell receptor (beta chain) was carried out in a study of blood T cells in healthy people across ages. Study results and caveats: Not knowing donor CMV status may have confounded expanded clonotype changes.

A note on this clonotype: No antigen is known for it.

A second about 6 to 12 cycle PCR used barcoded and J-beta primers. TCRdb called the 5' RACE reads again in MiXCR, with one record for every CDR3 protein. The table lists fewer than 900,000 distinct CDR3 sequences, about 34% of them singletons. V dropped 3 bases and J dropped 0 bases, with 6 bases sitting between them. This CDR3 comprises 13 residues. Germline loops: CDR1 ENHRY, CDR2 SYGVKD. V usage is TRBV10-3 and J usage is TRBJ2-7; D is possibly TRBD2 (5 bases). The sequence was obtained from a young man in good health. The sequenced material came from blood. This CDR3 reads CAISDDYSYEQYF. For the CDR3, the DNA is TGTGCCATCAGTGATGACTACTCCTACGAGCAGTACTTC.